A few counts support the clone carrying this T cell receptor (beta chain). Antigen unknown. The data originate from a study of molecular identifiers for immune sequencing clone quantification. Study as a whole: Replicate experiments divided RNA from about 19,000 or 110,000 naive CD8 cells into five parts and sequenced four.

In preparing bulk TCR libraries, previously described methods and listed TCR primers were used. Via MiXCR, TCRdb re-called the PCR reads, giving one row per CDR3 protein. This table has about 510,000 distinct CDR3 sequences, around 25% appearing once. Study-level points and caveats: Highly expanded clone sizes could be underestimated by identical TCR molecules that share a barcode.

Sorting recovered naive CD8 T cells on a CD8+CD4-CCR7+CD45RA+ profile. The J segment lost 6 bases and the V segment lost 8 bases, leaving 12 bases of the junction unmatched. CDR3 length: 15 residues. In germline, CDR1 is MNHNY, CDR2 SVGAGI (reference sequence). V usage is TRBV6-6 and J usage is TRBJ1-4, with 7 bases identical to TRBD1. The source material was naive CD8+ T cells from blood, with Jurkat cell RNA spiked in. Subset meaning: FACS-sorted CD8+CD4-CCR7+CD45RA+ naive T cells. This sequence was found in a human donor in good health. Some libraries in this study had Jurkat cell RNA spiked in. The CDR3 DNA sequence: TGTGCCAGCGCCCTACTCGGGACAGCAGATGAAAAACTGTTTTTT. Translation: CASALLGTADEKLFF.